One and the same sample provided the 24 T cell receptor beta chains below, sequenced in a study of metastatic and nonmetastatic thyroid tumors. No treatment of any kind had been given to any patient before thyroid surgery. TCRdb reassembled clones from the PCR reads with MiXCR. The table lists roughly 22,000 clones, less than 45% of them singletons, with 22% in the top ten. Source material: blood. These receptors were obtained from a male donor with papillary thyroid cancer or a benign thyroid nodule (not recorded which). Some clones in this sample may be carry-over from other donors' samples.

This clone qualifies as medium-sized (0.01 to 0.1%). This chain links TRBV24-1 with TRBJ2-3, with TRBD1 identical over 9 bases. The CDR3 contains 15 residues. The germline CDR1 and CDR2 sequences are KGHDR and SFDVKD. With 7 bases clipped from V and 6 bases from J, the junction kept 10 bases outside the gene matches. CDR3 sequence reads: CATSRPGQGKDTQYF. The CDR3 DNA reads TGTGCCACCAGCAGACCGGGACAGGGTAAGGATACGCAGTATTTT.

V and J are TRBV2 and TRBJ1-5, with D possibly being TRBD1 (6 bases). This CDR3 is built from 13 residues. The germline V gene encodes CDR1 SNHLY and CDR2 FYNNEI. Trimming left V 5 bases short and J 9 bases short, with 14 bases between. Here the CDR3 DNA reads TGTGCCAGCAGTCTACAGGGAGTTGCGCCCCAGCATTTT. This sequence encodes CASSLQGVAPQHF.

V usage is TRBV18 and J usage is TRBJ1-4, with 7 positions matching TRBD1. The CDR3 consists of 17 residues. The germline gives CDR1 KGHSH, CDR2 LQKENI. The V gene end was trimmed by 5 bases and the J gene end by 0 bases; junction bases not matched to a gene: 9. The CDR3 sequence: CASSKIPGTATNEKLFF. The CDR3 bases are TGTGCCAGCTCAAAAATACCCGGGACAGCAACTAATGAAAAACTGTTTTTT.

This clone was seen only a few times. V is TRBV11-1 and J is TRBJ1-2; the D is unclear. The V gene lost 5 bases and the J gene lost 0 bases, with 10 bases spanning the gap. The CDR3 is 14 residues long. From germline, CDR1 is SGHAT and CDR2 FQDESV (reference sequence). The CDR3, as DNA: TGTGCCAGCAGCCAAGACGGACCTAACTATGGCTACACCTTC. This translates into CASSQDGPNYGYTF. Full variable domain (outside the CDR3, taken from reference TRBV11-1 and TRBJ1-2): EAEVAQSPRYKITEKSQAVAFWCDPISGHATLYWYRQILGQGPELLVQFQDESVVDDSQLPKDRFSAERLKGVDSTLKIQPAELGDSAMYLCASSQDGPNYGYTFGSGTRLTVV.

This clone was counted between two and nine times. The CDR3, as DNA: TGTGCCAGCAGTCCTACCGGGACCTACTATGGCTACACCTTC. Residues: CASSPTGTYYGYTF. The genes are TRBV12-3 or TRBV12-4 and TRBJ1-2; D perhaps matches TRBD1 (5 bases). This CDR3 region has 14 residues. V was trimmed by 5 bases and J by 3 bases, leaving 13 bases between them.

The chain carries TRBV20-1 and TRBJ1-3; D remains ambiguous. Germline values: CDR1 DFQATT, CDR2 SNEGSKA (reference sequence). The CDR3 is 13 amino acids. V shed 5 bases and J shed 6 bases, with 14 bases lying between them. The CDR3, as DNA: TGCAGTGCTCTAGAAACGACGGAAAACACCATATATTTT. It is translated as CSALETTENTIYF.

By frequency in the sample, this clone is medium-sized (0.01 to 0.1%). This chain's CDR3 is CASSHDRSTYEQYF. In DNA, the CDR3 is TGTGCCAGCAGCCACGACAGGTCTACGTACGAGCAGTACTTC. The chain links TRBV11-2 to TRBJ2-7; D may be TRBD1 (6 bases). The CDR3 runs to 14 residues. V shed 5 bases and J shed 4 bases, with 15 bases lying between them. Germline loops: CDR1 SGHAT, CDR2 FQNNGV.

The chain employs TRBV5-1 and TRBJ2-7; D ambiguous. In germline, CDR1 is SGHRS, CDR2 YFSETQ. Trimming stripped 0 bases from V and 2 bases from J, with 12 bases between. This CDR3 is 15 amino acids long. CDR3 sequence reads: CASSLGTVVAYEQYF. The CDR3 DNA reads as TGCGCCAGCAGCTTGGGTACCGTTGTGGCCTACGAGCAGTACTTC.

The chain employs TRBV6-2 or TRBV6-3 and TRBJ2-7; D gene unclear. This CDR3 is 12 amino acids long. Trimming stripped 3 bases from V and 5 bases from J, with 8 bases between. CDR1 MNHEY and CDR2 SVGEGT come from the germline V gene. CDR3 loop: CASSYSLNEQYF. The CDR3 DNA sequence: TGTGCCAGCAGTTATTCTCTGAACGAGCAGTACTTC.

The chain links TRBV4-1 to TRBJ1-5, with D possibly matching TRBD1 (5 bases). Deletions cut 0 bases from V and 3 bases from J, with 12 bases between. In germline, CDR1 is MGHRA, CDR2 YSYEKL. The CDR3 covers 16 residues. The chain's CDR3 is CASSQERWGNNQPQHF. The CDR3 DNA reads TGCGCCAGCAGCCAAGAAAGGTGGGGGAACAATCAGCCCCAGCATTTT.

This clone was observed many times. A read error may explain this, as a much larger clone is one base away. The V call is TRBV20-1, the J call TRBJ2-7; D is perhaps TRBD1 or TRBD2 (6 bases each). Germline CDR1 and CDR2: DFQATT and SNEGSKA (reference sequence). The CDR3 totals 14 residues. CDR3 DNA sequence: TGCAGTGCTAGAGTCCGGGGGCGCTCCTACGGGCAGTACTTC. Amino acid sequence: CSARVRGRSYGQYF.

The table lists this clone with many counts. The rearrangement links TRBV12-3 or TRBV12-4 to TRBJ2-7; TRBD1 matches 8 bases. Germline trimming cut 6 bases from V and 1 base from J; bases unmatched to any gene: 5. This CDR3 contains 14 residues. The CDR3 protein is CASSDRGLSYEQYF. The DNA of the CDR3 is TGTGCCAGCAGCGACAGGGGTCTGTCCTACGAGCAGTACTTC.

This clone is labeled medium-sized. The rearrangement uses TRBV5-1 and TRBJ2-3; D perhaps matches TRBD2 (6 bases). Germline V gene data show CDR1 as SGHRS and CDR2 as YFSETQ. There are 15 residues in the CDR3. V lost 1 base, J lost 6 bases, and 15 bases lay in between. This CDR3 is CASSLSGRQVDTQYF. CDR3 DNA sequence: TGCGCCAGCAGCTTGAGTGGGAGGCAGGTGGATACGCAGTATTTT.

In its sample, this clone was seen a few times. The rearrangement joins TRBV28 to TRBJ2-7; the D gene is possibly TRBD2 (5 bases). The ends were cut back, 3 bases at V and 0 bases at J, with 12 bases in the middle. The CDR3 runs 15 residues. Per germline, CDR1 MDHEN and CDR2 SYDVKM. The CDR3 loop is CASSLGDTNSYEQYF. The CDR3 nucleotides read TGTGCCAGCAGTTTGGGAGACACCAACTCCTACGAGCAGTACTTC.

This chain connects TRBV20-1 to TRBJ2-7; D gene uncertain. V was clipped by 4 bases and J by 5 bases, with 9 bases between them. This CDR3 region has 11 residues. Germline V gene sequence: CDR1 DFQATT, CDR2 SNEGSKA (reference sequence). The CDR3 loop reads CSANDVHEQYF. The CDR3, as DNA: TGCAGTGCTAATGACGTTCACGAGCAGTACTTC.

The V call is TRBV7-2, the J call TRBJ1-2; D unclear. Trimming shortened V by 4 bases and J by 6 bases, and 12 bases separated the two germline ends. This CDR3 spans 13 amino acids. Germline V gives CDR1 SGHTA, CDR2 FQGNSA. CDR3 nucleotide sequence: TGTGCCAGCAGCTCAGACGGCTTTAATGGCTACACCTTC. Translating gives CASSSDGFNGYTF.

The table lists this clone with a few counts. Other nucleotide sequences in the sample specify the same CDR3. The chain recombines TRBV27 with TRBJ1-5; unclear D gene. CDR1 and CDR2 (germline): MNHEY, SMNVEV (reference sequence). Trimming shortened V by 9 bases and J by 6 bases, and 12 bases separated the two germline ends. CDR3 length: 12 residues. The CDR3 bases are TGTGCCAGTAGTCCCCGTGGTCAGCCCCAGCATTTT. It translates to CASSPRGQPQHF.

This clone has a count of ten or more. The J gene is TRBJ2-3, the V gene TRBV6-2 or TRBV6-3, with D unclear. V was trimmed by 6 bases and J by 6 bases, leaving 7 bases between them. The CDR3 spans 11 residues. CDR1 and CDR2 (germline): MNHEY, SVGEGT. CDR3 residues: CASRTEDTQYF. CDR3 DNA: TGTGCCAGCAGGACGGAGGATACGCAGTATTTT.

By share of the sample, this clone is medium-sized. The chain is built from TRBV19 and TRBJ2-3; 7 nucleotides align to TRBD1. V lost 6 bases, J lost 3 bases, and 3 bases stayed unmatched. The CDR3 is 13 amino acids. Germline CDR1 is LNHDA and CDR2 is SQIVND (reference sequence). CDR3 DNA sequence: TGTGCCAGTAGGGCACAGGGGACAGATACGCAGTATTTT. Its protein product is CASRAQGTDTQYF. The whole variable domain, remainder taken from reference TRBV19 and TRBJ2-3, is DGGITQSPKYLFRKEGQNVTLSCEQNLNHDAMYWYRQDPGQGLRLIYYSQIVNDFQKGDIAEGYSVSREKKESFPLTVTSAQKNPTAFYLCASRAQGTDTQYFGPGTRLTVL.

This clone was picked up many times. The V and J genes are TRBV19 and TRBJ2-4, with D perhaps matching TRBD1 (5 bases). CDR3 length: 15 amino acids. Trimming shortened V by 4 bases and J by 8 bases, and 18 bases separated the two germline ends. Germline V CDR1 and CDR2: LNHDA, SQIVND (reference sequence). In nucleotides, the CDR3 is TGTGCCAGTAGTACGCCCTGGTCAGGGCCGGACATTCAGTACTTC. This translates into CASSTPWSGPDIQYF.

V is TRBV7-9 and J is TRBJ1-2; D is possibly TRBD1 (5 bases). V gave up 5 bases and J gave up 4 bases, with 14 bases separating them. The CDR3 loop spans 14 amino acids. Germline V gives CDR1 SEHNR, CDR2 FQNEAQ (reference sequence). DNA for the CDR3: TGTGCCAGCAGCCCGGCGTCGACAGCCTATGGCTACACCTTC. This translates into CASSPASTAYGYTF. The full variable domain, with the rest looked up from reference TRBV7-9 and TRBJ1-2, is DTGVSQNPRHKITKRGQNVTFRCDPISEHNRLYWYRQTLGQGPEFLTYFQNEAQLEKSRLLSDRFSAERPKGSFSTLEIQRTEQGDSAMYLCASSPASTAYGYTFGSGTRLTVV.

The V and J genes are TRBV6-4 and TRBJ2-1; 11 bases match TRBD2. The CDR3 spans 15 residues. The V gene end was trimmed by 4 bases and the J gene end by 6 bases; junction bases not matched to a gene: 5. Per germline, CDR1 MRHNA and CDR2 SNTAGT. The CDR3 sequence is CASSVTSGSANEQFF. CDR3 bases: TGTGCCAGCAGTGTAACTAGCGGGAGTGCCAATGAGCAGTTCTTC.

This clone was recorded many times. In nucleotides, the CDR3 is TGTGCCAGCAGTTACAGGGCGAATGAAAAACTGTTTTTT. Translating gives CASSYRANEKLFF. The chain is built from TRBV6-2 or TRBV6-3 and TRBJ1-4; D is undetermined. The CDR3 is made up of 13 amino acids. Trimming took 2 bases from V and 5 from J, leaving 6 bases between them. Per germline, CDR1 MNHEY and CDR2 SVGEGT.

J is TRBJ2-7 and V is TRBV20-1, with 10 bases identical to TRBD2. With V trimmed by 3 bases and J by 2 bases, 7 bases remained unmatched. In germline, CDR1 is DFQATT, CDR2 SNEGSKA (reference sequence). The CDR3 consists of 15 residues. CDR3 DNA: TGCAGTGCTAGTCACAAAGCGGGAGGGCCCTACGAGCAGTACTTC. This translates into CSASHKAGGPYEQYF.